The text below deals with one T cell receptor beta chain. This clonotype came up a few times. Its antigen is still unknown. Base qualities are not recorded, but no much larger clone differs from it by a single base. The CDR3 measures 14 amino acids from cysteine to phenylalanine. This entry keeps only the CDR3 DNA: 42 bases, framed from base 1. The junction shows trimming of 0 bases on V and 4 bases on J, plus 8 bases between the germline ends. According to the germline V gene, CDR1 reads LGHNA and CDR2 reads YSLEER. The entry originates in a study of T-cell memory formation after mild COVID-19 (dated by TCRdb to the early 2020s). Looking at the study overall: TCR sequence clusters from the two donors were largely donor specific. T-cell clones expanding and contracting after mild COVID-19 in two donors were tracked by longitudinal TCRalpha and TCRbeta repertoire sequencing. The cohort was made up of two young adult volunteers, one female and one male, who were previously healthy. General findings and caveats noted by the study authors: The detection of some responding clones in pre-infection memory suggests that pre-existing cross-reactive memory T cells joined the SARS-CoV-2 response. Contracting CD4+ clones were found mainly in CM and EM memory subsets, while CD8+ clones were enriched in EMRA. The study covered only a couple of mild cases, and larger cohorts including severe cases with pre-infection samples were considered necessary. The second-wave clones that peaked on day 37 were not confirmed to be SARS-CoV-2 specific. Clones contracting from day 15 to 85 had balanced CD4/CD8 phenotypes, while a second wave expanding from day 15 to 37 was biased towards CD4+.

Ficoll-Paque density gradient centrifugation was used to isolate PBMCs. The data were produced on an Illumina NovaSeq 6000. cDNA libraries for TCRalpha and TCRbeta were prepared by 5'RACE using constant-segment primers, with sample barcodes and unique molecular identifiers added. Trizol reagent was used to extract RNA from every sample. Library amplification was performed in two PCR steps, and a second sample barcode and Illumina TruSeq adapters were introduced in the second step. Sequencing of the libraries was done on an Illumina NovaSeq, producing 2 x 150 bp paired-end reads. The authors' analysis ran thus. With migec v1.2.7, reads were demultiplexed and then collapsed into UMI-guided consensus sequences. Using mixcr v2.1.11, UMI consensuses were aligned to TRA and TRB V and J templates and then assembled into clonotypes. A clonotype was counted as expanded or contracted only when both edgeR and NoisET called the clonotype significant, with the noise models trained on biological replicates. For edgeR calls, a false discovery rate-adjusted p below 0.01 and a log2 fold-change threshold of 1 were applied. As an exploratory analysis of dynamics, PCA with hierarchical clustering was applied to max-normalized trajectories of the 1000 most abundant clonotypes. Separately sequenced CD4+ and CD8+ repertoires were used to assign the CD4 or CD8 phenotype of responding clones. TCRdb handled the public reads itself, with Q25 trimming in fastp and clone calling in MiXCR, and kept productive beta chains. When rows share a CDR3 protein, they turn into one entry using the most common DNA and genes. None of the V and J calls come from the authors' own analysis; TCRdb made them. The sample yields around 300,000 distinct CDR3 sequences; 19% were counted once. The ten largest make up around 20% of the sample.

The source is a man younger than 30 who had mild COVID-19 (a few samples of this study predate the infection). The sample titles of this study are shuffled in the database, so cell type and time point are left out; the donor was told from shared clones. The chain is encoded by TRBV4-3 joined to TRBJ2-3, with TRBD2 tentatively as D gene (5 bases match). The sequencing sample was made of PBMCs or a T cell subset sorted from them (not recorded which). The CDR3 loop reads CASSQEPGADTQYF. The DNA is TGCGCCAGCAGCCAAGAGCCCGGGGCAGATACGCAGTATTTT.